These 8 T cell receptor beta chains were all obtained from the same sample, sequenced in a study of long-term antiretroviral therapy in people with HIV. The authors ran the immunoSEQ assay, v3.0, at survey level. TCRdb's copy holds only in-frame clones and misses some; the assay was immunoSEQ multiplex PCR. This table holds around 20,000 clones, around 81% found once. The sequencing here drew on unsorted PBMCs, taken about 4 years after starting antiretroviral therapy. The receptors here all came from a man younger than 30 with HIV.

The DNA of the CDR3 is TGTGCCAGCACGACCTGGGAGGCTGAAGCTTTCTTT. Residues: CASTTWEAEAFF. This chain connects TRBV7-9 to TRBJ1-1; D is uncertain. CDR3 length: 12 residues. Germline assignment: CDR1 SEHNR and CDR2 FQNEAQ (reference sequence). V lost 7 bases, J lost 6 bases, and 12 bases lay in between.

The rearrangement links TRBV5-1 to TRBJ1-1, with D possibly being TRBD1 (6 bases). The CDR3 totals 14 residues. Trimming left V 9 bases short and J 1 base short, with 16 bases between. Germline V gene data show CDR1 as SGHRS and CDR2 as YFSETQ. The CDR3 region is CATQLQGGNTEAFF. CDR3 DNA: TGCGCCACACAACTCCAAGGGGGGAACACTGAAGCTTTCTTT.

The chain recombines TRBV5-1 with TRBJ2-3; a weak D match, TRBD1 (7 bases). Trimming took 4 bases from V and 2 from J, leaving 17 bases between them. The CDR3 sequence is 16 residues long. The V gene's germline CDR1 is SGHRS and CDR2 YFSETQ. In nucleotides, the CDR3 is TGCGCCAGCAGCCCCTTGTCCAGGGGGGACACAGATACGCAGTATTTT. Amino acid sequence: CASSPLSRGDTDTQYF.

The CDR3 reads CASSGGNTIYF. In nucleotides, the CDR3 is TGTGCCAGCAGTGGAGGAAACACCATATATTTT. The chain couples TRBV6-1 to TRBJ1-3, with D unclear. V was shortened by 4 bases and J by 4 bases, with 2 bases between the two germline ends. The CDR3 runs to 11 residues. The V gene's germline CDR1 is MNHNS and CDR2 SASEGT.

V gene TRBV10-3 combines with J gene TRBJ1-6, with 9 bases matching TRBD1. Germline V gene sequence: CDR1 ENHRY, CDR2 SYGVKD. The V and J ends lost 6 bases and 3 bases, in that order; junction bases with no gene match: 12. The CDR3 is 18 residues long. CDR3 in amino acids: CAIRAGQGRNSYNSPLHF. For the CDR3, the DNA is TGTGCCATCAGGGCGGGACAGGGCCGTAACAGCTATAATTCACCCCTCCACTTT.

The chain carries TRBV19 and TRBJ2-1; unclear D gene. The germline V gene has CDR1 LNHDA and CDR2 SQIVND (reference sequence). Trimming took off 6 bases at V and 3 bases at J, with 18 bases between the two ends. The CDR3 length is 16 residues. CDR3 in DNA: TGTGCCAGTAGCAAGACGTCTGCCTTCCGCTACAATGAGCAGTTCTTC. Amino acids: CASSKTSAFRYNEQFF.

This clone is a singleton in its sample. This rearrangement joins TRBV19 to TRBJ1-5; D is uncertain. V was pared by 5 bases and J by 2 bases, with 10 bases between. Per germline, CDR1 LNHDA and CDR2 SQIVND (reference sequence). CDR3 length: 14 amino acids. The CDR3 coding sequence is TGTGCCAGTAGTTCCCTCGGGGGCAATCAGCCCCAGCATTTT. Protein: CASSSLGGNQPQHF.

The chain uses TRBV11-3 and TRBJ2-7, with D possibly being TRBD1 or TRBD2 (5 bases each). The V end was cut by 5 bases, the J end by 3 bases, with 20 bases between. Germline V CDR1 and CDR2: SGHNT, YENEEA. The CDR3 runs to 16 residues. CDR3 sequence (DNA): TGTGCCAGCAGCGTGAACCCCGGGACGGCTCTCTACGAGCAGTACTTC. Encoded protein: CASSVNPGTALYEQYF. The full variable domain, completed using reference TRBV11-3 and TRBJ2-7, is EAGVVQSPRYKIIEKKQPVAFWCNPISGHNTLYWYLQNLGQGPELLIRYENEEAVDDSQLPKDRFSAERLKGVDSTLKIQPAELGDSAVYLCASSVNPGTALYEQYFGPGTRLTVT.